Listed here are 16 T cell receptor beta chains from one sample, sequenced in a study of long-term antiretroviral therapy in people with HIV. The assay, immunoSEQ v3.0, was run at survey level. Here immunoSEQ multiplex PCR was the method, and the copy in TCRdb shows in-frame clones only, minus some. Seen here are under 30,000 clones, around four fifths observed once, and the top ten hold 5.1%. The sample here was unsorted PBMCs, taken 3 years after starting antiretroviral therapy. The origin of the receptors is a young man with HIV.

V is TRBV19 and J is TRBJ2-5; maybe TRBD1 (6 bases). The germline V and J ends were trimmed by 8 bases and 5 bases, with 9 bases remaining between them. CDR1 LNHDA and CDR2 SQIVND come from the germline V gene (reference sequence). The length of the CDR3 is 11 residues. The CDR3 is CASSDRETQYF. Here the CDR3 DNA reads TGTGCCAGTTCCGACAGGGAGACCCAGTACTTC. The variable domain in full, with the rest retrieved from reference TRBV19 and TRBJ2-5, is DGGITQSPKYLFRKEGQNVTLSCEQNLNHDAMYWYRQDPGQGLRLIYYSQIVNDFQKGDIAEGYSVSREKKESFPLTVTSAQKNPTAFYLCASSDRETQYFGPGTRLLVL.

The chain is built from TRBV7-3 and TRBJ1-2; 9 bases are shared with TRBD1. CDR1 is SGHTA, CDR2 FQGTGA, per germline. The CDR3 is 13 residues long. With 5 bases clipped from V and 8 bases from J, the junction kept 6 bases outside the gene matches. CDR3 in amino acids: CASSPGQGRGYTF. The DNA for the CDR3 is TGTGCCAGCAGCCCGGGACAGGGACGGGGCTACACCTTC.

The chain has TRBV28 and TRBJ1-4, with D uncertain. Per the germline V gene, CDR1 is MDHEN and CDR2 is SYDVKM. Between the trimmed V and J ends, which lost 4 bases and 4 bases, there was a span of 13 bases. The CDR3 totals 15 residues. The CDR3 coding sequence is TGTGCCAGCAGTTACGGCCGGACTTATAATGAAAAACTGTTTTTT. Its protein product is CASSYGRTYNEKLFF.

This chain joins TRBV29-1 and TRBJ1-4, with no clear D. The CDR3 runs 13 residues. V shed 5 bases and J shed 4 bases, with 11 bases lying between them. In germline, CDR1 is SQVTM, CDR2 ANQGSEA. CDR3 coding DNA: TGCAGCGTTTTGGCAGCGGGTAATGAAAAACTGTTTTTT. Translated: CSVLAAGNEKLFF.

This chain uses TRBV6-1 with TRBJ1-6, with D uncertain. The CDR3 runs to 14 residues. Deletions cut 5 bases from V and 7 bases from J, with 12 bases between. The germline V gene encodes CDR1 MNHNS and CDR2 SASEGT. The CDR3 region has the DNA TGTGCCAGCAGTCTTGGACGGATGAATTCACCCCTCCACTTT. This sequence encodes CASSLGRMNSPLHF.

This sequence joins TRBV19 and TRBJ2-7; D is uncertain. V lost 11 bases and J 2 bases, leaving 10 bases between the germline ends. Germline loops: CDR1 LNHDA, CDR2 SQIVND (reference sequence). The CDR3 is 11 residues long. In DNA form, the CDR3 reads TGTGCCGGAGATAGACCCTACGAGCAGTACTTC. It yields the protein CAGDRPYEQYF.

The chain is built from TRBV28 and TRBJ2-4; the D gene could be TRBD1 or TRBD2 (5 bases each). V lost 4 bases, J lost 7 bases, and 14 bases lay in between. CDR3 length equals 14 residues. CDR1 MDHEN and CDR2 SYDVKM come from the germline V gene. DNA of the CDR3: TGTGCCAGCAGTTCCCCTCCGGGGACCAACATTCAGTACTTC. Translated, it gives CASSSPPGTNIQYF. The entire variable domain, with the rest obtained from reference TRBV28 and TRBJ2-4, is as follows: DVKVTQSSRYLVKRTGEKVFLECVQDMDHENMFWYRQDPGLGLRLIYFSYDVKMKEKGDIPEGYSVSREKKERFSLILESASTNQTSMYLCASSSPPGTNIQYFGAGTRLSVL.

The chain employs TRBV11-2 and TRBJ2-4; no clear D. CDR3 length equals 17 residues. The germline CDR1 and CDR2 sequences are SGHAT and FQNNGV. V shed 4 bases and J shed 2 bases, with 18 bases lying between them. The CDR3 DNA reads TGTGCCAGCAGCTCGGGTGGGCAGAGCTTGTCCAAAAACATTCAGTACTTC. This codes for CASSSGGQSLSKNIQYF.

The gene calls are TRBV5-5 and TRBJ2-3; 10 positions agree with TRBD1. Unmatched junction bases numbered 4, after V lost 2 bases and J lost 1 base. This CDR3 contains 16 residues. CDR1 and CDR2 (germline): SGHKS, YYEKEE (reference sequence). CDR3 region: CASSLFGTGGTDTQYF. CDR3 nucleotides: TGTGCCAGCAGCTTATTCGGGACAGGGGGCACAGATACGCAGTATTTT.

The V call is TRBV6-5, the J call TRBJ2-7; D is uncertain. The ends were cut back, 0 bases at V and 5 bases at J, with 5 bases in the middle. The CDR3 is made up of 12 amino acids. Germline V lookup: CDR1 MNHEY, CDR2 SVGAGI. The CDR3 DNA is TGTGCCAGCAGTTACTCGGCGGACGAGCAGTACTTC. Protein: CASSYSADEQYF.

CDR3 sequence (DNA): TGTGCCAGCGCAGGCGAGGGTGGAACTGAAGCTTTCTTT. Protein sequence: CASAGEGGTEAFF. The V and J genes are TRBV28 and TRBJ1-1; no clear D. This CDR3 is built from 13 residues. Germline V gives CDR1 MDHEN, CDR2 SYDVKM. The germline V and J ends were trimmed by 8 bases and 5 bases, with 15 bases remaining between them.

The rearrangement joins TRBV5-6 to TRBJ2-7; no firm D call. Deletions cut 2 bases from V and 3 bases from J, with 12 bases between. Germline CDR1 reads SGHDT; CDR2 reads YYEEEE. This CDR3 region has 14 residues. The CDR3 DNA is TGTGCCAGCAGCTTAGGTCTGGTGGTCTACGAGCAGTACTTC. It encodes CASSLGLVVYEQYF.

The CDR3 loop is CASSLIPGTANGNTIYF. In nucleotides, the CDR3 is TGCGCCAGCAGCCTCATTCCCGGGACAGCTAACGGAAACACCATATATTTT. The chain joins TRBV5-1 to TRBJ1-3; 7 nucleotides match TRBD1. J gave up 4 bases and V 4 bases, and 14 bases lay outside the gene matches. The germline gives CDR1 SGHRS, CDR2 YFSETQ. The CDR3 consists of 17 residues.

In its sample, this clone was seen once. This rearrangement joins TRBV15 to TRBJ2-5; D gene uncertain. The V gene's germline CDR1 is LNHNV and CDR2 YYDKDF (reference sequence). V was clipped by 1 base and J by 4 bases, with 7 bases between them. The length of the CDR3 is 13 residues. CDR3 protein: CATSRGVGETQYF. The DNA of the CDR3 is TGTGCCACCAGCAGAGGGGTCGGAGAGACCCAGTACTTC.

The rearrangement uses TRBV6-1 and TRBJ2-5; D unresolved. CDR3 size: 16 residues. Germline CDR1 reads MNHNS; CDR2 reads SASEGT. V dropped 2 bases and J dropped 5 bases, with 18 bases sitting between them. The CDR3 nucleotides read TGTGCCAGCAGTGAAAAAAGGACCCACTTGAGGGAGACCCAGTACTTC. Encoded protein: CASSEKRTHLRETQYF.

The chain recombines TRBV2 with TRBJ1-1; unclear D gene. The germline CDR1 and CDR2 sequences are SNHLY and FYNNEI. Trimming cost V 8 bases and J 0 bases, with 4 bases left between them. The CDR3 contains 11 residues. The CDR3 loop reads CASRMNTEAFF. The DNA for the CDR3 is TGTGCCAGCCGGATGAACACTGAAGCTTTCTTT.